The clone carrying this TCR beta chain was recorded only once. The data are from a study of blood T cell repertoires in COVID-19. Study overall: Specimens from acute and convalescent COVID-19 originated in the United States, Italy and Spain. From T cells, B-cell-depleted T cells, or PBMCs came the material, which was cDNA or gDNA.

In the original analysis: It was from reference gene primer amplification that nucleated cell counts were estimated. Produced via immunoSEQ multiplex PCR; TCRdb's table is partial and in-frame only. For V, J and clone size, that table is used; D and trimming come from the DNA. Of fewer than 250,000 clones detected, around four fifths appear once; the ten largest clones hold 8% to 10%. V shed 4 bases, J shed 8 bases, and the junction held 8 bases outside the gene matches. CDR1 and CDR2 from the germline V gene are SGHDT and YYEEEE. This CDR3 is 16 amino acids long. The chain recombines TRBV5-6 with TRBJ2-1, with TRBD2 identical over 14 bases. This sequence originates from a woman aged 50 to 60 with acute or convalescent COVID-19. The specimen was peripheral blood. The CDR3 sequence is CASSPTGTSGSDEQFF. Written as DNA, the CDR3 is TGTGCCAGCAGCCCAACCGGGACTAGCGGGAGTGATGAGCAGTTCTTC.